The 13 T cell receptor beta chains below all came from one sample that was sequenced in a study of vaccination effects on CD4 cells after COVID-19. Clones were sequenced by immunoSEQ multiplex PCR, and TCRdb holds only the in-frame ones, with some missing. The profile covers about 33,000 clones, with approximately 78% appearing a single time and less than 1.6% taken by the ten largest. Expansion of antigen-specific CD4+ T cells with viral peptide pools was carried out by the ViraFEST assay before sequencing. Culture proceeded for approximately 10 days, and CD4+ T cells were then isolated. Two doses of either BNT162b2 or mRNA-1273 were given to each participant. Their antigen targets remain unknown. The sequenced sample was CD4+ T cells from PBMCs cultured with HCoV-NL63 spike peptides, obtained after COVID-19 vaccination. Every receptor here comes from a human donor who received a COVID-19 vaccine. Some clones in this sample may be carry-over from other donors' samples.

The chain links TRBV7-2 to TRBJ2-4, with D possibly TRBD2 on 7 matching bases. V lost 1 base and J lost 3, with 16 bases in between. The CDR3 totals 17 residues. Germline V gene lookup returns CDR1 SGHTA and CDR2 FQGNSA. In DNA form, the CDR3 reads TGTGCCAGCAGCTTAGGAGTCCGGGGGGCGGACAAAAACATTCAGTACTTC. This sequence encodes CASSLGVRGADKNIQYF.

V and J are TRBV5-1 and TRBJ2-3; no firm D call. This CDR3 region has 12 residues. V lost 2 bases, J lost 2 bases, and 3 bases lay in between. Germline V gene data show CDR1 as SGHRS and CDR2 as YFSETQ. CDR3 coding DNA: TGCGCCAGCAGCTTCCCCACAGATACGCAGTATTTT. Protein sequence: CASSFPTDTQYF.

The chain is built from TRBV5-8 and TRBJ2-6; 8 bases align to TRBD2. The CDR3 consists of 16 residues. Germline V gene sequence: CDR1 SGHTS, CDR2 YDEGEE. The trim removed 6 bases at V and 4 bases at J, leaving 9 bases unmatched. The CDR3 DNA sequence: TGTGCCAGCACCCCGGGCGGGGGGCTCGGGGCCAACGTCCTGACTTTC. Translating gives CASTPGGGLGANVLTF. The full variable domain, its missing parts supplied by reference TRBV5-8 and TRBJ2-6, is EAGVTQSPTHLIKTRGQQATLRCSPISGHTSVYWYQQALGLGLQFLLWYDEGEERNRGNFPPRFSGRQFPNYSSELNVNALELEDSALYLCASTPGGGLGANVLTFGAGSRLTVL.

The V call is TRBV4-1, the J call TRBJ1-5; D not certain. The V end was cut by 4 bases, the J end by 8 bases, with 18 bases between. The CDR3 runs 15 residues. The germline gives CDR1 MGHRA, CDR2 YSYEKL. The CDR3 bases are TGCGCCAGCAGCCGAGGAACAGTAGTTGCGGAGCCCCAGCATTTT. This gives the protein CASSRGTVVAEPQHF.

The chain links TRBV24-1 to TRBJ1-2; D remains ambiguous. Germline V CDR1 and CDR2: KGHDR, SFDVKD. The CDR3 has 14 residues. V lost 5 bases to trimming and J lost 4 bases, with 13 bases between them. The CDR3 region has the DNA TGTGCCACCAGTGGTAGAGGAGAGGGCTATGGCTACACCTTC. Amino acids: CATSGRGEGYGYTF.

This clone was seen only once. The chain is built from TRBV11-3 and TRBJ2-1; D might be TRBD2 (7 bases). Trimming took 4 bases from V and 8 from J, leaving 18 bases between them. CDR1 is SGHNT, CDR2 YENEEA, per germline. The CDR3 is 15 residues long. The CDR3 nucleotides read TGTGCCAGCAGCTGGGGGGGCAGGATGGGGCATGAGCAGTTCTTC. Translation: CASSWGGRMGHEQFF.

The J gene is TRBJ2-1, the V gene TRBV10-3, with 10 nucleotides matching TRBD2. V was clipped by 6 bases and J by 2 bases; unmatched bases: 4. Per germline, CDR1 ENHRY and CDR2 SYGVKD. The CDR3 spans 15 residues. The CDR3 sequence is CAISLAGAAYNEQFF. The CDR3 bases are TGTGCCATCAGCCTAGCGGGGGCCGCCTACAATGAGCAGTTCTTC.

The CDR3 spells CASSVDLYRTQYF. In DNA form, the CDR3 reads TGTGCCAGCAGTGTCGACTTATATCGGACGCAGTATTTT. The rearrangement joins TRBV6-4 to TRBJ2-3; D remains unclear. The V gene lost 4 bases and the J gene lost 9 bases, with 14 bases spanning the gap. The CDR3 is made up of 13 amino acids. CDR1 is MRHNA and CDR2 is SNTAGT in the germline V gene.

The rearrangement joins TRBV18 to TRBJ2-5; 8 bases match TRBD2. The CDR3 loop spans 15 amino acids. J was trimmed by 5 bases and V by 2 bases; bases with no gene match: 7. Germline-derived CDR1 and CDR2 are KGHSH and LQKENI. Here the CDR3 reads CASSPTYSGGETQYF. The CDR3 bases are TGTGCCAGCTCACCAACATACAGCGGGGGCGAGACCCAGTACTTC.

The chain carries TRBV5-3 and TRBJ1-1, with D possibly being TRBD1 (5 bases). TRBV5-3 is labeled an ORF, and its function is uncertain. Trimming shortened V by 1 base and J by 8 bases, and 18 bases separated the two germline ends. This CDR3 region has 15 residues. As DNA, the CDR3 is TGTGCCAGAAGCTTGAAGGAGACCAGGGAGGGGGAAGCTTTCTTT. Its protein product is CARSLKETREGEAFF.

V and J are TRBV2 and TRBJ1-2; D unclear. There are 14 residues in the CDR3. Germline V gene sequence: CDR1 SNHLY, CDR2 FYNNEI. Trimming took 2 bases from V and 4 from J, leaving 11 bases between them. The chain's CDR3 is CASSELTGPYGYTF. DNA of the CDR3: TGTGCCAGCAGTGAACTAACTGGACCCTATGGCTACACCTTC.

The chain uses TRBV6-5 and TRBJ2-7, with TRBD2 matching over 10 bases. This CDR3 has 15 residues. V lost 6 bases to trimming and J lost 2 bases; unmatched junction nucleotides: 7. Germline V CDR1 and CDR2: MNHEY, SVGAGI. The chain's CDR3 is CASSRASGGPYEQYV. CDR3 bases: TGTGCCAGCAGCCGGGCTAGCGGGGGACCCTACGAGCAGTACGTC.

The CDR3 DNA follows: TGTGCCACCAGCAGCCCGGCGAGGGGACCCGGGGAGCTGTTTTTT. This sequence encodes CATSSPARGPGELFF. This rearrangement joins TRBV15 to TRBJ2-2; the D call may be TRBD1 or TRBD2 (5 bases each). V lost 3 bases to trimming and J lost 6 bases, with 14 bases between them. Germline V gene data show CDR1 as LNHNV and CDR2 as YYDKDF (reference sequence). CDR3 length equals 15 residues.